These 26 T cell receptor beta chains share one sample of origin, sequenced in a study of blood T cell repertoires in COVID-19 (dated by TCRdb to the early 2020s). To prepare the library, the immunoSEQ multiplex PCR assay was applied. The source is immuneACCESS, and TCRdb retained only in-frame sequences with V and J called. Part of the clones is not carried over; for the studies checked, unresolved V genes explain less than half of this, and the remainder is unexplained. This sample holds 200,000 or so clones; 86% were observed only once. Jointly, the top ten make up over 4.5% of the sample. Sample: peripheral blood. The receptors originated from a man older than 75 with acute or convalescent COVID-19.

This chain links TRBV27 with TRBJ1-6; 12 nucleotides align to TRBD1. The CDR3 runs 17 residues. From germline, CDR1 is MNHEY and CDR2 SMNVEV (reference sequence). After removal of 5 bases from V and 5 bases from J, the junction contained 7 bases not matched to a gene. The CDR3 DNA follows: TGTGCCAGCAGTCCGGGGACAGGGGGCGCCGATAATTCACCCCTCCACTTT. Encoded protein: CASSPGTGGADNSPLHF.

J is TRBJ2-3 and V is TRBV28, with 8 bases lining up with TRBD1. Germline trimming cut 1 base from V and 0 bases from J; bases unmatched to any gene: 6. From germline, CDR1 is MDHEN and CDR2 SYDVKM. The CDR3 extends over 17 amino acids. Written as DNA, the CDR3 is TGTGCCAGCAGTTTATCGGTACAGGGGGGAAGCACAGATACGCAGTATTTT. Protein sequence: CASSLSVQGGSTDTQYF.

The chain links TRBV24-1 to TRBJ2-1; D unclear. From germline, CDR1 is KGHDR and CDR2 SFDVKD. This CDR3 contains 11 residues. V lost 4 bases and J 8 bases, leaving 5 bases between the germline ends. CDR3 sequence (DNA): TGTGCCACCAGTGACGGTTATGAGCAGTTCTTC. It encodes CATSDGYEQFF.

V gene TRBV6-6 combines with J gene TRBJ2-2; D call uncertain. Trimming took 6 bases from V and 7 from J, leaving 12 bases between them. This CDR3 has 13 amino acids. The germline gives CDR1 MNHNY, CDR2 SVGAGI (reference sequence). In nucleotides, the CDR3 is TGTGCCAGCAGAGTCTGGGCTAACGGGGAGCTGTTTTTT. Protein: CASRVWANGELFF.

J is TRBJ1-2 and V is TRBV9; D not resolved. This CDR3 contains 12 residues. V was cut by 3 bases and J by 4 bases, with 7 bases left in between. Germline V gene data show CDR1 as SGDLS and CDR2 as YYNGEE. For the CDR3, the DNA is TGTGCCAGCAGCGCCGAGTCCTATGGCTACACCTTC. It specifies CASSAESYGYTF. Full variable domain (missing parts from reference TRBV9 and TRBJ1-2): DSGVTQTPKHLITATGQRVTLRCSPRSGDLSVYWYQQSLDQGLQFLIQYYNGEERAKGNILERFSAQQFPDLHSELNLSSLELGDSALYFCASSAESYGYTFGSGTRLTVV.

The V gene is TRBV10-3, the J gene TRBJ2-4; possibly TRBD2 for D (5 bases). The CDR3 has 14 amino acids. Germline V gene data show CDR1 as ENHRY and CDR2 as SYGVKD. V lost 4 bases to trimming and J lost 6 bases, with 13 bases between them. CDR3 loop: CAISAAGDSNIQYF. DNA of the CDR3: TGTGCCATCAGTGCAGCCGGGGATTCAAACATTCAGTACTTC.

V usage is TRBV11-2 and J usage is TRBJ2-7; D not certain. This CDR3 region has 14 residues. The ends were cut back, 3 bases at V and 6 bases at J, with 15 bases in the middle. The V gene's germline CDR1 is SGHAT and CDR2 FQNNGV. The DNA for the CDR3 is TGTGCCAGCAGCTTCTTCTCCACGCCGGGCGAGCAGTACTTC. Translated, it gives CASSFFSTPGEQYF.

This sequence joins TRBV24-1 and TRBJ2-2; 8 bases are shared with TRBD2. Germline V lookup: CDR1 KGHDR, CDR2 SFDVKD. V trimming: 2 bases; J trimming: 0 bases; junction bases outside the gene matches: 4. The CDR3 totals 17 residues. The CDR3 region has the DNA TGTGCCACCAGTGATTCTCCGGGAGGGCCGAACACCGGGGAGCTGTTTTTT. It translates to CATSDSPGGPNTGELFF.

This clone is a singleton in its sample. This sequence joins TRBV11-2 and TRBJ2-7, with 7 bases fitting TRBD2. The CDR3 has 15 amino acids. Germline V gene sequence: CDR1 SGHAT, CDR2 FQNNGV. V was clipped by 8 bases and J by 5 bases; unmatched bases: 15. CDR3 protein: CASGPRGLPPNEQYF. DNA of the CDR3: TGTGCCAGCGGCCCCCGGGGACTACCCCCCAACGAGCAGTACTTC.

This sequence joins TRBV6-1 and TRBJ2-7, with unresolved D. The CDR3 contains 15 residues. V shed 2 bases and J shed 0 bases, with 11 bases lying between them. Germline V gives CDR1 MNHNS, CDR2 SASEGT. CDR3 amino acids: CASSENPGSSYEQYF. The CDR3 nucleotides are TGTGCCAGCAGTGAAAATCCAGGAAGCTCCTACGAGCAGTACTTC.

The chain couples TRBV10-2 to TRBJ1-1, with D tentatively TRBD1 (6 bases). CDR1 WSHSY and CDR2 SAAADI come from the germline V gene. This CDR3 has 16 amino acids. V was trimmed by 2 bases and J by 1 base, leaving 14 bases between them. CDR3 bases: TGCGCCAGCAGTGAGCCCCGGGGGGGGGCGAACACTGAAGCTTTCTTT. This sequence encodes CASSEPRGGANTEAFF.

The chain combines TRBV6-6 with TRBJ1-1; 7 bases are a match to TRBD1. The CDR3 length is 15 residues. Germline V CDR1 and CDR2: MNHNY, SVGAGI (reference sequence). Trimming took 2 bases from V and 1 from J; bases not matched to a gene: 4. This CDR3 is CASSYDRVANTEAFF. For the CDR3, the DNA is TGTGCCAGCAGTTACGACAGGGTAGCGAACACTGAAGCTTTCTTT.

The V and J genes are TRBV7-9 and TRBJ2-5; no clear D. Between the trimmed V and J ends, which lost 5 bases and 4 bases, there was a span of 14 bases. The CDR3 is 14 amino acids. Germline CDR1 SEHNR, CDR2 FQNEAQ (reference sequence). The CDR3 DNA reads as TGTGCCAGCAGCCAAGCCTCTCTTGGAGAGACCCAGTACTTC. Amino acids: CASSQASLGETQYF.

V is TRBV6-5 and J is TRBJ2-3, with D maybe TRBD2 (5 bases). The germline V and J ends were trimmed by 4 bases and 3 bases, with 17 bases remaining between them. CDR3 size: 16 residues. From germline, CDR1 is MNHEY and CDR2 SVGAGI. The CDR3 is CASSSTFAGLTDTQYF. The CDR3 nucleotides are TGTGCCAGCAGTTCAACTTTCGCGGGCTTGACAGATACGCAGTATTTT.

The genes are TRBV7-8 and TRBJ2-1; TRBD2 agrees at 8 bases. The V gene end was trimmed by 1 base and the J gene end by 8 bases; junction bases not matched to a gene: 10. This CDR3 has 16 amino acids. Germline loops: CDR1 SGHVS, CDR2 FQNEAQ. The CDR3 DNA follows: TGTGCCAGCAGCTTAGGGACTAGCTGGTGGCTTGATGAGCAGTTCTTC. Translation: CASSLGTSWWLDEQFF. Filled out from reference TRBV7-8 and TRBJ2-1, the complete variable domain reads GAGVSQSPRYKVAKRGQDVALRCDPISGHVSLFWYQQALGQGPEFLTYFQNEAQLDKSGLPSDRFFAERPEGSVSTLKIQRTQQEDSAVYLCASSLGTSWWLDEQFFGPGTRLTVL.

The rearrangement uses TRBV5-1 and TRBJ2-1; the D gene is possibly TRBD1 (6 bases). V lost 0 bases and J lost 9, with 13 bases in between. The CDR3 loop spans 14 amino acids. From germline, CDR1 is SGHRS and CDR2 YFSETQ. The CDR3 loop reads CASSLGDRLSEQFF. In nucleotides, the CDR3 is TGCGCCAGCAGCTTGGGTGACAGGCTAAGTGAGCAGTTCTTC.

This clone was picked up a small number of times. This CDR3 reads CASSVLAGVLEASDTQYF. In DNA form, the CDR3 reads TGTGCCAGCAGTGTACTAGCGGGAGTACTAGAGGCCTCGGATACGCAGTATTTT. The chain joins TRBV6-4 to TRBJ2-3, with 11 bases identical to TRBD2. Losses at the gene ends were 4 bases for V and 6 bases for J; bases not matched to a gene: 15. This CDR3 spans 18 amino acids. The germline gives CDR1 MRHNA, CDR2 SNTAGT.

The J gene is TRBJ2-1, the V gene TRBV11-3; D unresolved. The length of the CDR3 is 12 residues. From germline, CDR1 is SGHNT and CDR2 YENEEA. V lost 2 bases, J lost 9 bases, and 8 bases lay in between. As DNA, the CDR3 is TGTGCCAGCAGCTTATCAGGCGCTGAGCAGTTCTTC. Protein sequence: CASSLSGAEQFF.

The V gene is TRBV11-2, the J gene TRBJ1-1; 9 nucleotides agree with TRBD1. V lost 5 bases and J lost 1; bases outside the gene matches: 14. The germline V gene has CDR1 SGHAT and CDR2 FQNNGV. This CDR3 contains 18 residues. As DNA, the CDR3 is TGTGCCAGCAGCCCCGATACGATATACAGGGGGCCGAACACTGAAGCTTTCTTT. This codes for CASSPDTIYRGPNTEAFF.

V and J are TRBV6-5 and TRBJ1-5, with D uncertain. This CDR3 has 15 amino acids. Germline V gives CDR1 MNHEY, CDR2 SVGAGI. V was pared by 0 bases and J by 6 bases, with 12 bases between. CDR3 bases: TGTGCCAGCAGTTACTCTATGGTGGGCGCTCAGCCCCAGCATTTT. This sequence encodes CASSYSMVGAQPQHF.

This chain links TRBV11-3 with TRBJ1-1, with TRBD1 as a possible D gene (6 bases). CDR1 is SGHNT, CDR2 YENEEA, per germline. V lost 2 bases, J lost 4 bases, and 14 bases lay in between. The CDR3 consists of 15 residues. The CDR3 nucleotides are TGTGCCAGCAGCTTATCGGGGGCGGGAGGCACTGAAGCTTTCTTT. Protein product: CASSLSGAGGTEAFF.

The J gene is TRBJ2-3, the V gene TRBV18; 8 positions match TRBD2. CDR3 size: 17 residues. J gave up 5 bases and V 0 bases, and 10 bases lay outside the gene matches. Germline V CDR1 and CDR2: KGHSH, LQKENI. The CDR3 region is CASSPPGRAGALDTQYF. In nucleotides, the CDR3 is TGTGCCAGCTCACCACCGGGTAGAGCGGGAGCTTTAGATACGCAGTATTTT.

The chain combines TRBV5-1 with TRBJ2-1; possible D gene TRBD2, 5 bases. Per the germline V gene, CDR1 is SGHRS and CDR2 is YFSETQ. CDR3 length: 14 amino acids. The V and J ends lost 0 bases and 8 bases respectively, with 12 bases between them. The CDR3 is CASSLGGSIHEQFF. CDR3 coding DNA: TGCGCCAGCAGCTTGGGAGGGAGCATCCATGAGCAGTTCTTC. The whole variable domain, remainder taken from reference TRBV5-1 and TRBJ2-1, is KAGVTQTPRYLIKTRGQQVTLSCSPISGHRSVSWYQQTPGQGLQFLFEYFSETQRNKGNFPGRFSGRQFSNSRSEMNVSTLELGDSALYLCASSLGGSIHEQFFGPGTRLTVL.

V gene TRBV5-1 combines with J gene TRBJ2-7; 13 bases align to TRBD2. Losses at the gene ends were 4 bases for V and 3 bases for J; bases not matched to a gene: 10. In germline, CDR1 is SGHRS, CDR2 YFSETQ. This CDR3 is built from 17 residues. In nucleotides, the CDR3 is TGCGCCAGCAGCCCCCTTGGGACTAGCGGGACTTACTACGAGCAGTACTTC. Amino acids: CASSPLGTSGTYYEQYF.

In its sample, this clone was seen a few times. The gene calls are TRBV30 and TRBJ1-3, with D tentatively TRBD1 (5 bases). The V gene's germline CDR1 is GTSNPN and CDR2 SVGIG (reference sequence). The length of the CDR3 is 17 residues. Trimming removed 4 bases at V and 0 bases at J, with 19 bases between. This CDR3 reads CAWKGGGVMSSGNTIYF. The CDR3 region has the DNA TGTGCCTGGAAAGGCGGGGGGGTCATGAGCTCTGGAAACACCATATATTTT.

This clone showed up just once. The chain is built from TRBV6-6 and TRBJ2-5, with TRBD1 matching over 7 bases. Germline lookup yields CDR1 MNHNY and CDR2 SVGAGI (reference sequence). The CDR3 has 14 residues. With 10 bases clipped from V and 0 bases from J, the junction kept 8 bases outside the gene matches. The CDR3 spells CATRQGGHQETQYF. The CDR3 DNA follows: TGTGCCACCCGACAGGGTGGGCACCAAGAGACCCAGTACTTC.